These T cell receptor beta chains were read from a single sample in a study of blood T cell repertoires in COVID-19. The table came from immunoSEQ multiplex PCR; TCRdb's copy has only in-frame clones and leaves some out. The sample has about 220,000 clones, about 80% seen once. Material for sequencing was PBMCs or T cells enriched from blood (not recorded which). The origin of the receptors is a middle-aged woman with acute COVID-19. The CDR3 runs from the conserved cysteine through the conserved F or W. The D gene is left open where the match is weak. Expanded clones get a size class; other rows say once, few or many, or leave the size out.

d_call,j_call,v_call,clone_size,cdr3_aa,cdr3_nt
TRBD1,TRBJ1-2,TRBV11-2,NA,CASSKIEGADGYTF,TGTGCCAGCAGCAAGATTGAGGGGGCTGATGGCTACACCTTC
TRBD1,TRBJ2-1,TRBV15,NA,CATSRTGRYNEQFF,TGTGCCACCAGCAGGACAGGGAGATACAATGAGCAGTTCTTC
TRBD1,TRBJ1-1,TRBV6-5,once,CASSYELTGGTEAFF,TGTGCCAGCAGTTACGAATTGACAGGGGGCACTGAAGCTTTCTTT
TRBD1,TRBJ1-6,TRBV2,NA,CASSEGTGVRSPLHF,TGTGCCAGCAGTGAAGGGACAGGGGTAAGATCACCCCTCCACTTT
TRBD2,TRBJ2-3,TRBV13,NA,CASSSRLAGGIADTQYF,TGTGCCAGCAGCTCTCGACTAGCGGGGGGGATAGCAGATACGCAGTATTTT
TRBD1,TRBJ1-2,TRBV6-5,NA,CASSITGDYGYTF,TGTGCCAGCAGTATCACAGGGGACTATGGCTACACCTTC
TRBD1,TRBJ1-2,TRBV28,NA,CASSPRTGHYGYTF,TGTGCCAGCAGTCCCAGGACAGGGCACTATGGCTACACCTTC
NA,TRBJ1-2,TRBV5-6,NA,CASSFVSTADGGYTF,TGTGCCAGCAGCTTTGTATCGACAGCCGACGGTGGCTACACCTTC
NA,TRBJ1-1,TRBV19,NA,CASSIPQIEAFF,TGTGCCAGTAGTATTCCACAGATTGAAGCTTTCTTT
TRBD1,TRBJ1-2,TRBV3-1/TRBV3-2,NA,CASSLWTGGGYTF,TGTGCCAGCAGCCTGTGGACAGGTGGGGGCTACACCTTC
TRBD2,TRBJ2-1,TRBV10-3,NA,CAISEELADRSYNEQFF,TGTGCCATCAGTGAAGAGCTAGCGGACCGCTCCTACAATGAGCAGTTCTTC
NA,TRBJ1-5,TRBV4-3,NA,CASSQDMVQPQHF,TGCGCCAGCAGCCAGGACATGGTTCAGCCCCAGCATTTT
TRBD1,TRBJ2-7,TRBV5-8,NA,CASSRGTGQVHEQYF,TGTGCCAGCAGCAGGGGGACAGGGCAGGTTCACGAGCAGTACTTC
NA,TRBJ1-1,TRBV5-1,NA,CASSLDLQGTEAFF,TGCGCCAGCAGCTTGGATTTACAGGGAACTGAAGCTTTCTTT
TRBD1,TRBJ1-4,TRBV5-5,NA,CASSPEWRTGHEKLFF,TGTGCCAGCAGCCCGGAGTGGCGGACAGGGCACGAAAAACTGTTTTTT
NA,TRBJ2-1,TRBV7-9,NA,CASSLRESPKNEQFF,TGTGCCAGCAGCCTAAGGGAGAGCCCGAAAAATGAGCAGTTCTTC
NA,TRBJ1-5,TRBV24-1,NA,CATSDAASSGSDQPQHF,TGTGCCACCAGTGATGCCGCCTCATCGGGAAGTGATCAGCCCCAGCATTTT
NA,TRBJ2-7,TRBV11-2,NA,CASSFSEQYF,TGTGCCAGCAGCTTCAGCGAGCAGTACTTC
TRBD1,TRBJ2-2,TRBV3-1/TRBV3-2,NA,CASSRRTGVTGELFF,TGTGCCAGCAGCCGCCGGACAGGGGTAACCGGGGAGCTGTTTTTT
NA,TRBJ1-4,TRBV7-2,NA,CASSFTPGVNEKLFF,TGTGCCAGCAGCTTCACCCCCGGGGTTAATGAAAAACTGTTTTTT
NA,TRBJ1-2,TRBV7-2,NA,CASSFGRASGYTF,TGTGCCAGCAGCTTTGGCAGGGCAAGTGGCTACACCTTC
TRBD2,TRBJ2-1,TRBV5-4,NA,CASSFTSGGLYNEQFF,TGTGCCAGCAGCTTTACTAGCGGGGGATTATACAATGAGCAGTTCTTC
NA,TRBJ1-3,TRBV18,NA,CASSPGQNSGNTIYF,TGTGCCAGCTCACCAGGACAGAACTCTGGAAACACCATATATTTT
NA,TRBJ2-7,TRBV28,NA,CASSLKGYEQYF,TGTGCCAGCAGTTTAAAGGGGTACGAGCAGTACTTC
NA,TRBJ2-2,TRBV2,NA,CASTSDTGELFF,TGTGCCAGCACTAGCGACACCGGGGAGCTGTTTTTT
NA,TRBJ2-7,TRBV27,NA,CASSFRGTVQDEQYF,TGTGCCAGCAGTTTCCGCGGGACGGTTCAAGACGAGCAGTACTTC
NA,TRBJ1-1,TRBV6-5,NA,CASSYPERSAEAFF,TGTGCCAGCAGTTACCCGGAGAGGAGCGCTGAAGCTTTCTTT
TRBD1,TRBJ1-5,TRBV28,few,CASSTGTASRQPQHF,TGTGCCAGCAGTACCGGGACAGCCTCGCGACAGCCCCAGCATTTT
TRBD2,TRBJ2-3,TRBV7-3,NA,CASSPGLAGEDTQYF,TGTGCCAGCAGCCCCGGGTTAGCGGGAGAAGATACGCAGTATTTT
TRBD1,TRBJ1-5,TRBV9,NA,CASSAGTVNQPQHF,TGTGCCAGCAGCGCCGGGACAGTCAATCAGCCCCAGCATTTT
TRBD1,TRBJ1-5,TRBV15,many,CATSRGDRGGDYSNQPQHF,TGTGCCACCAGCAGAGGGGACAGGGGTGGGGATTATAGCAATCAGCCCCAGCATTTT
TRBD1,TRBJ2-5,TRBV5-1,NA,CASSKGTAQETQYF,TGCGCCAGCAGCAAAGGGACAGCACAAGAGACCCAGTACTTC
TRBD2,TRBJ2-1,TRBV4-1,once,CASSQEERGGLEQFF,TGCGCCAGCAGCCAAGAAGAGCGGGGGGGCCTTGAGCAGTTCTTC
TRBD2,TRBJ2-5,TRBV7-8,NA,CASSLDTSGLGETQYF,TGTGCCAGCAGCTTAGATACTAGCGGGTTAGGAGAGACCCAGTACTTC
NA,TRBJ2-1,TRBV4-1,few,CASSQDPLAGNEQFF,TGCGCCAGCAGCCAAGATCCTCTCGCGGGCAATGAGCAGTTCTTC
TRBD2,TRBJ2-4,TRBV9,NA,CASSVVAGGPGPFAIQYF,TGTGCCAGCAGCGTAGTAGCGGGGGGGCCCGGCCCTTTTGCCATTCAGTACTTC
NA,TRBJ2-1,TRBV5-1,NA,CATNLAPRANEQFF,TGCGCCACGAACCTAGCCCCTCGGGCGAATGAGCAGTTCTTC
NA,TRBJ1-2,TRBV6-6,NA,CALGGAFGYTF,TGTGCCCTGGGGGGGGCCTTTGGCTACACCTTC
NA,TRBJ2-6,TRBV2,once,CASSESGSGANVLTF,TGTGCCAGCAGTGAAAGCGGTTCCGGGGCCAACGTCCTGACTTTC
NA,TRBJ1-1,TRBV28,NA,CASINEAGLNTEAFF,TGTGCCAGCATAAATGAGGCAGGGTTGAACACTGAAGCTTTCTTT
TRBD2,TRBJ2-2,TRBV7-9,NA,CAHSGGAGTGELFF,TGTGCCCACAGCGGGGGAGCGGGCACCGGGGAGCTGTTTTTT
TRBD2,TRBJ2-3,TRBV11-3,NA,CASSLGRLAGTLTDTQYF,TGTGCCAGCAGCTTAGGTCGGTTAGCGGGGACCCTCACAGATACGCAGTATTTT
TRBD1,TRBJ2-1,TRBV27,NA,CASTLDRGYNEQFF,TGTGCCAGCACCCTAGACAGGGGGTACAATGAGCAGTTCTTC
NA,TRBJ1-1,TRBV6-1,NA,CASSEVVGGAAMNTEAFF,TGTGCCAGCAGTGAAGTCGTGGGAGGAGCCGCCATGAACACTGAAGCTTTCTTT
NA,TRBJ1-1,TRBV5-5,few,CASSSSEVRHTEAFF,TGTGCCAGCAGTTCTAGCGAAGTGCGGCACACTGAAGCTTTCTTT
NA,TRBJ2-2,TRBV9,NA,CASTDTYTGELFF,TGTGCCAGCACGGACACCTACACCGGGGAGCTGTTTTTT
NA,TRBJ1-6,TRBV7-9,NA,CASSLVQGGRAPLHF,TGTGCCAGCAGCTTGGTTCAGGGAGGCAGGGCACCCCTCCACTTT
NA,TRBJ2-1,TRBV7-3,once,CASSLTPNNEQFF,TGTGCCAGCAGCTTAACCCCTAATAATGAGCAGTTCTTC
NA,TRBJ1-2,TRBV7-2,NA,CASSLVAGDYGYTF,TGTGCCAGCAGCTTAGTGGCGGGAGACTATGGCTACACCTTC
NA,TRBJ1-6,TRBV18,NA,CASSPNLDRNSPLHF,TGTGCCAGCTCACCCAACCTTGACAGAAATTCACCCCTCCACTTT
NA,TRBJ2-1,TRBV7-3,NA,CASSLTPGTYNEQFF,TGTGCCAGCAGCTTGACCCCGGGAACCTACAATGAGCAGTTCTTC
NA,TRBJ1-1,TRBV11-2,NA,CASSSARNTEAFF,TGTGCCAGCAGCTCCGCCAGGAACACTGAAGCTTTCTTT
TRBD1,TRBJ2-7,TRBV5-6,NA,CASSLDRDLFYEQYF,TGTGCCAGCAGCCTTGACAGGGATCTATTCTACGAGCAGTACTTC
NA,TRBJ2-1,TRBV7-2,once,CASSVDTNNEQFF,TGTGCCAGCAGCGTCGACACAAACAATGAGCAGTTCTTC
NA,TRBJ2-6,TRBV6-1,NA,CASSEWRVSGANVLTF,TGTGCCAGCAGTGAATGGAGGGTCTCTGGGGCCAACGTCCTGACTTTC